This TCR beta chain was obtained from a study of blood T cell repertoires in COVID-19. As for the study in general: PBMCs, B-cell-depleted T cells, or T cells provided the cDNA or gDNA that made up the material.

Original data processing: From reference gene primer amplification, estimates of nucleated cell counts were derived. Sequencing was performed with immunoSEQ multiplex PCR; in TCRdb, only in-frame clones are kept and a portion is missing. V, J and clone size were drawn from that table, and D and trimming were deduced from the DNA. The sample lists approximately 200,000 clones; more than 65% were seen once. The V gene's germline CDR1 is KGHSH and CDR2 LQKENI. CDR3 length: 13 amino acids. Trimming left V 5 bases short and J 4 bases short, with 11 bases between. The sequenced material came from peripheral blood. The V call is TRBV18, the J call TRBJ1-2; tentatively, D is TRBD1 (6 bases). The origin of this receptor is a woman in her sixties or seventies with acute or convalescent COVID-19. Written as DNA, the CDR3 is TGTGCCAGCTCAGGGGACACCAGCTATGGCTACACCTTC. This sequence encodes CASSGDTSYGYTF.